The 5 T cell receptor beta chains below come from one sample, sequenced in a study of T-cell reconstitution after alpha-beta-depleted transplantation in children (dated by TCRdb to between 2015 and 2016). The library was obtained by PCR. Data came from an Illumina HiSeq 2500. TCR library preparation used molecular barcoding, with unique molecular identifiers applied to normalize quantification of the TCRbeta repertoire. TCRdb's own reprocessing of the public reads used fastp at Q25 and MiXCR and kept productive beta chains. Each record represents a unique CDR3 protein, reported with the most common genes and DNA among its rows. For this sample there are some 600,000 distinct CDR3 sequences; 15% to 20% appear just once. The ten biggest clones cover 0.8% to 1.1% of the sample. The sample in question was PBMCs from the stem cell graft donor, obtained from the stem cell graft. The receptor set was obtained from a human donor who donated a stem cell graft to a child with acute myeloid leukemia.

The chain uses TRBV11-1 and TRBJ1-1; no firm D call. V was cut by 1 base and J by 6 bases, with 9 bases left in between. The germline CDR1 and CDR2 sequences are SGHAT and FQDESV (reference sequence). The CDR3 runs 13 residues. The DNA of the CDR3 is TGTGCCAGCAGCTTAGACTACCCTTCTGAAGCTTTCTTT. This gives the protein CASSLDYPSEAFF.

This clonotype has ten or more counts. V is TRBV20-1 and J is TRBJ1-1; TRBD1 agrees at 7 bases. V gave up 1 base and J gave up 0 bases; unmatched junction bases: 11. This CDR3 is 17 amino acids long. Germline CDR1 and CDR2: DFQATT and SNEGSKA (reference sequence). The CDR3 spells CSARGPRQGVMNTEAFF. CDR3 nucleotides: TGCAGTGCTAGAGGGCCCCGACAGGGAGTCATGAACACTGAAGCTTTCTTT.

This clonotype was seen once. This rearrangement joins TRBV11-1 to TRBJ2-1; 11 bases line up with TRBD1. V shed 1 base, J shed 5 bases, and the junction held 7 bases outside the gene matches. The CDR3 consists of 17 residues. Germline CDR1 SGHAT, CDR2 FQDESV (reference sequence). Written as DNA, the CDR3 is TGTGCCAGCAGCTTAGTCAGGACAGGGGGCTTGGACAATGAGCAGTTCTTC. Translated, it gives CASSLVRTGGLDNEQFF.

This clonotype occurred many times. The J gene is TRBJ2-7, the V gene TRBV6-1, with D possibly called TRBD1 or TRBD2 (5 bases each). Trimming took off 3 bases at V and 4 bases at J, with 10 bases between the two ends. Germline CDR1 MNHNS, CDR2 SASEGT. CDR3 length equals 13 residues. CDR3 nucleotide sequence: TGTGCCAGCAGTGACGGGACGGAATACGAGCAGTACTTC. Translating gives CASSDGTEYEQYF.

This clonotype was seen ten or more times. V gene TRBV7-3 combines with J gene TRBJ2-1; D may correspond to TRBD1 or TRBD2 (5 bases each). Germline V gene lookup returns CDR1 SGHTA and CDR2 FQGTGA. V lost 2 bases, J lost 1 base, and 12 bases lay in between. This CDR3 has 16 residues. The CDR3 sequence is CASSLGGGRSYNEQFF. The CDR3 DNA sequence: TGTGCCAGCAGCTTAGGTGGGGGTAGATCCTACAATGAGCAGTTCTTC.